This entry describes one T cell receptor beta chain. Antigen specificity is unknown. Libraries were prepared by immunoSEQ multiplex PCR; TCRdb keeps only in-frame clonotypes and omits some of them. The repertoire includes 45,000 to 50,000 clones, approximately 90% of them detected once, and approximately 2.4% sits in the top ten. The record originates from a study of T cells in localized non-small cell lung cancer. J gave up 7 bases and V 4 bases, and 10 bases lay outside the gene matches. Per germline, CDR1 SEHNR and CDR2 FQNEAQ (reference sequence). The CDR3 length is 15 residues. Study findings and constraints: Longer overall survival accompanied higher blood T cell density.

This specimen was PBMCs, taken before any cancer treatment. The clonotype originates from a man aged 35 to 69 with stage II lung adenocarcinoma. The chain has TRBV7-9 and TRBJ2-7; 10 bases are a match to TRBD1. CDR3 residues: CASSSPGQGTGEQYF. The CDR3 coding sequence is TGTGCCAGCAGCTCGCCGGGACAGGGGACGGGTGAGCAGTACTTC.